These 4 T cell receptor beta chains originate from one sample sequenced in a study of cytomegalovirus exposure and HLA in healthy donors. Sequencing was performed with immunoSEQ multiplex PCR; in TCRdb, only in-frame clones are kept and a portion is missing. The table lists 150,000 or so clones, 70% to 90% of them singletons, with approximately 20% in the top ten. Sequenced material: PBMCs. These receptors were obtained from a man between 18 and 35 years old in good health and CMV-seropositive.

This sequence joins TRBV5-6 and TRBJ1-5; tentatively, D is TRBD1 (5 bases). Trimming removed 2 bases from V and 1 base from J, with 13 bases in between. The CDR3 runs 16 residues. Germline values: CDR1 SGHDT, CDR2 YYEEEE. Written as DNA, the CDR3 is TGTGCCAGCAGCTTATGGGGGAGGGGAAGCAATCAGCCCCAGCATTTT. This translates into CASSLWGRGSNQPQHF.

The CDR3 here is CASSQWSVSGQGDRHGYTF. The DNA for the CDR3 is TGCGCCAGCAGCCAGTGGTCCGTTTCGGGACAGGGGGATCGTCATGGCTACACCTTC. V usage is TRBV4-1 and J usage is TRBJ1-2; TRBD1 aligns across 11 bases. The CDR3 extends over 19 amino acids. V was clipped by 3 bases and J by 6 bases; unmatched bases: 18. The V gene's germline CDR1 is MGHRA and CDR2 YSYEKL.

This chain uses TRBV5-1 with TRBJ2-1, with TRBD2 identical over 12 bases. The CDR3 loop spans 15 amino acids. V shed 5 bases, J shed 7 bases, and the junction held 7 bases outside the gene matches. Germline-derived CDR1 and CDR2 are SGHRS and YFSETQ. The DNA for the CDR3 is TGCGCCAGCAGTCTTCTAGCGGGAGGGTTAAATGAGCAGTTCTTC. Amino acids: CASSLLAGGLNEQFF.

This chain uses TRBV5-8 with TRBJ1-5; 11 bases match TRBD1. Unmatched junction bases numbered 13, after V lost 4 bases and J lost 7 bases. Germline loops: CDR1 SGHTS, CDR2 YDEGEE. This CDR3 contains 17 residues. The CDR3 protein is CASSLGQGAPLRQPQHF. Here the CDR3 DNA reads TGTGCCAGCAGCCTAGGACAGGGGGCGCCTCTCCGACAGCCCCAGCATTTT.